A single sample gave rise to the 8 T cell receptor beta chains below, sequenced in a study of shared clonotypes between healthy human individuals. TCRdb keeps only in-frame clones here, not all; method: immunoSEQ multiplex PCR. This sample yields some 1 million clones, of which about 74% are seen a single time; approximately 1.5% belongs to the top ten. The sequencing input was memory CD4+ T cells sorted from blood. Subset indicated: CD45RA-negative fraction. These receptors originate from a young man in good health.

The V gene is TRBV11-2, the J gene TRBJ1-3; D is undetermined. The CDR3 is made up of 15 amino acids. The germline V gene has CDR1 SGHAT and CDR2 FQNNGV. V lost 0 bases and J 4 bases, leaving 10 bases between the germline ends. Here the CDR3 reads CASSLEGSRGNTIYF. Here the CDR3 DNA reads TGTGCCAGCAGCTTAGAGGGATCACGGGGAAACACCATATATTTT.

This chain uses TRBV29-1 with TRBJ2-1; TRBD2 might be the D (6 bases). V dropped 8 bases and J dropped 6 bases, with 20 bases sitting between them. Germline lookup yields CDR1 SQVTM and CDR2 ANQGSEA. The CDR3 totals 14 residues. The CDR3 here is CSTYTGGVGNEQFF. As DNA, the CDR3 is TGCAGCACTTATACCGGGGGTGTCGGCAATGAGCAGTTCTTC.

V gene TRBV7-2 combines with J gene TRBJ1-1; 7 nucleotides align to TRBD1. After removal of 2 bases from V and 4 bases from J, the junction contained 7 bases not matched to a gene. The CDR3 runs to 15 residues. Germline CDR1 SGHTA, CDR2 FQGNSA. CDR3 region: CASSLNRGLGTEAFF. CDR3 bases: TGTGCCAGCAGCTTAAACAGGGGCCTCGGCACTGAAGCTTTCTTT.

The chain carries TRBV19 and TRBJ1-5; 7 nucleotides agree with TRBD1. V shed 6 bases and J 1 base; nucleotides not matched to a gene: 6. This CDR3 is 15 amino acids long. Germline values: CDR1 LNHDA, CDR2 SQIVND (reference sequence). The CDR3 region has the DNA TGTGCCAGTAGCTCAGGGGGAACGAGCAATCAGCCCCAGCATTTT. This gives the protein CASSSGGTSNQPQHF. Based on the CDR3 plus reference TRBV19 and TRBJ1-5, the full variable domain is DGGITQSPKYLFRKEGQNVTLSCEQNLNHDAMYWYRQDPGQGLRLIYYSQIVNDFQKGDIAEGYSVSREKKESFPLTVTSAQKNPTAFYLCASSSGGTSNQPQHFGDGTRLSIL.

This clone was seen a few times. The chain joins TRBV28 to TRBJ1-6; a weak D match, TRBD1 (6 bases). The length of the CDR3 is 14 residues. Trimming stripped 4 bases from V and 5 bases from J, with 9 bases between. CDR1 and CDR2 from the germline V gene are MDHEN and SYDVKM. CDR3 protein: CASSSTGHNSPLHF. CDR3 in DNA: TGTGCCAGCAGTTCGACAGGCCATAATTCACCCCTCCACTTT.

This clone was detected a few times. The chain couples TRBV9 to TRBJ1-5, with TRBD1 identical over 7 bases. Unmatched junction bases numbered 4, after V lost 4 bases and J lost 0 bases. Germline V gene data show CDR1 as SGDLS and CDR2 as YYNGEE. The CDR3 has 15 residues. CDR3 residues: CASSSQGGSNQPQHF. In nucleotides, the CDR3 is TGTGCCAGCAGCTCTCAGGGGGGTAGCAATCAGCCCCAGCATTTT.

The gene calls are TRBV7-9 and TRBJ2-7; D not resolved. Trimming stripped 2 bases from V and 2 bases from J, with 7 bases between. Germline CDR1 SEHNR, CDR2 FQNEAQ (reference sequence). The CDR3 contains 13 residues. The chain's CDR3 is CASSLWDPYEQYF. In DNA form, the CDR3 reads TGTGCCAGCAGCTTATGGGATCCCTACGAGCAGTACTTC.

V is TRBV5-4 and J is TRBJ2-5; D is tentatively TRBD1 or TRBD2 (5 bases each). This CDR3 region has 14 residues. Germline CDR1 is SGHNT and CDR2 is YYREEE (reference sequence). V gave up 4 bases and J gave up 4 bases, with 14 bases separating them. The CDR3 coding sequence is TGTGCCAGCAGCCCCTGGGGGAGAGGAGAGACCCAGTACTTC. Amino acids: CASSPWGRGETQYF.